These 27 T cell receptor beta chains were sequenced from one sample in a study of T cells in Graves' hyperthyroidism and ophthalmopathy. Using RNA transcripts as the source, TCR beta CDR3 regions were amplified. Carried out on the TCR CDR3, a first-round RT-PCR used the HTBI primer set. In TCRdb, the multiplex PCR reads were re-called with MiXCR into one record per CDR3 protein. The sample carries hundreds of thousands of distinct CDR3 sequences, approximately 42% recorded once. The source material was peripheral blood or thyroid tissue (not recorded which). Source of these receptors: an adult man with Graves' disease, either hyperthyroidism or ophthalmopathy (not recorded which).

This clonotype was counted many times. The chain recombines TRBV14 with TRBJ1-2; maybe TRBD1 (6 bases). Per germline, CDR1 SGHDN and CDR2 FVKESK. Between the trimmed V and J ends, which lost 4 bases and 8 bases, there was a span of 14 bases. This CDR3 spans 13 amino acids. The chain's CDR3 is CASSRYRDRGYTF. In DNA form, the CDR3 reads TGTGCCAGCAGCCGATACAGGGATAGAGGCTACACCTTC.

This clonotype showed up many times. The chain employs TRBV2 and TRBJ1-5; D may be TRBD1 (6 bases). The CDR3 has 14 residues. The germline CDR1 and CDR2 sequences are SNHLY and FYNNEI. V shed 4 bases and J shed 5 bases, with 12 bases lying between them. Written as DNA, the CDR3 is TGTGCCAGCAGTGTGCTACAGGGAGATCAGCCCCAGCATTTT. Protein product: CASSVLQGDQPQHF.

The J gene is TRBJ2-5, the V gene TRBV7-9; 10 bases fit TRBD2. Germline V CDR1 and CDR2: SEHNR, FQNEAQ (reference sequence). Trimming took 5 bases from V and 4 from J; bases not matched to a gene: 10. This CDR3 has 16 residues. DNA of the CDR3: TGTGCCAGCAGCGCAAGCGGGGGGGGATGGGGAGAGACCCAGTACTTC. This sequence encodes CASSASGGGWGETQYF. Combining the CDR3 with reference TRBV7-9 and TRBJ2-5 gives the whole variable domain DTGVSQNPRHKITKRGQNVTFRCDPISEHNRLYWYRQTLGQGPEFLTYFQNEAQLEKSRLLSDRFSAERPKGSFSTLEIQRTEQGDSAMYLCASSASGGGWGETQYFGPGTRLLVL.

There are many counts of this clonotype. This chain links TRBV29-1 with TRBJ2-5, with D perhaps given as TRBD1 or TRBD2 (6 bases each). The germline V and J ends were trimmed by 3 bases and 4 bases, with 18 bases remaining between them. From germline, CDR1 is SQVTM and CDR2 ANQGSEA. The CDR3 has 15 residues. CDR3: CSVDSRDTGGETQYF. CDR3 DNA sequence: TGCAGCGTTGATTCCCGGGACACCGGGGGAGAGACCCAGTACTTC.

This sequence joins TRBV29-1 and TRBJ2-7; D unresolved. The CDR3 length is 13 residues. Trimming took 7 bases from V and 4 from J, leaving 17 bases between them. CDR1 and CDR2 from the germline V gene are SQVTM and ANQGSEA. The CDR3 protein is CSASGLGVYEQYF. For the CDR3, the DNA is TGCAGCGCGTCGGGCCTCGGAGTGTACGAGCAGTACTTC.

This clonotype was detected only a few times. V gene TRBV29-1 combines with J gene TRBJ2-2; D might be TRBD1 (5 bases). Trimming left V 3 bases short and J 7 bases short, with 12 bases between. Per germline, CDR1 SQVTM and CDR2 ANQGSEA. The CDR3 length is 13 residues. DNA of the CDR3: TGCAGCGTTGACCCCACAGGAGACGGGGAGCTGTTTTTT. Its translation: CSVDPTGDGELFF.

This chain joins TRBV25-1 and TRBJ1-2, with 7 positions matching TRBD1. Germline CDR1 and CDR2: MGHDK and SYGVNS. The CDR3 sequence is 19 residues long. The V gene end was trimmed by 4 bases and the J gene end by 3 bases; junction bases not matched to a gene: 20. The DNA for the CDR3 is TGTGCCAGCAGTGCTAGAGACCTCCGGGACAGCCCATTTGACTATGGCTACACCTTC. Protein sequence: CASSARDLRDSPFDYGYTF.

This chain joins TRBV10-3 and TRBJ2-2; 9 bases line up with TRBD1. Germline-derived CDR1 and CDR2 are ENHRY and SYGVKD. The V segment lost 0 bases and the J segment 5 bases; nucleotides outside the gene matches: 7. The CDR3 is 17 amino acids. CDR3 amino acids: CAISESQGTGPTGELFF. The CDR3 DNA is TGTGCCATCAGTGAGTCGCAAGGGACAGGGCCAACCGGGGAGCTGTTTTTT.

Note on this clonotype: Possible read error: a much larger clone is one base away. The chain employs TRBV29-1 and TRBJ2-2; 8 bases map to TRBD2. The V gene's germline CDR1 is SQVTM and CDR2 ANQGSEA. J was trimmed by 8 bases and V by 4 bases; bases with no gene match: 6. The CDR3 sequence is 13 residues long. CDR3 sequence (DNA): TGCAGCGTTGTCTTGGTAGCGGGAGGGGAGCTGTTTTTT. It codes for CSVVLVAGGELFF.

This clonotype showed up many times. V and J are TRBV19 and TRBJ1-1, with no clear D. This CDR3 comprises 13 residues. The germline V gene has CDR1 LNHDA and CDR2 SQIVND (reference sequence). V lost 8 bases and J lost 2, with 12 bases in between. DNA of the CDR3: TGTGCCAGTGGGGTCTCACGAAACACTGAAGCTTTCTTT. This codes for CASGVSRNTEAFF.

The sample holds many counts of this clonotype. The rearrangement links TRBV9 to TRBJ2-7; D is unresolved. The CDR3 spans 14 residues. Trimming stripped 3 bases from V and 3 bases from J, with 13 bases between. Germline CDR1 and CDR2: SGDLS and YYNGEE. DNA of the CDR3: TGTGCCAGCAGCGCTCACGCCGGTGACTACGAGCAGTACTTC. This translates into CASSAHAGDYEQYF.

Only one count was recorded for this clonotype. The V and J genes are TRBV6-5 and TRBJ1-5; TRBD1 matches 9 bases. The trim removed 4 bases at V and 0 bases at J, leaving 13 bases unmatched. The CDR3 spans 19 residues. Germline CDR1 MNHEY, CDR2 SVGAGI. The DNA of the CDR3 is TGTGCCAGCAGTTTCGGGGCGGGACAGGGTGATGCTAGCAATCAGCCCCAGCATTTT. Its translation is CASSFGAGQGDASNQPQHF.

This clonotype was detected a few times. J is TRBJ1-6 and V is TRBV7-2; TRBD1 matches at 9 bases. V shed 5 bases, J shed 7 bases, and the junction held 3 bases outside the gene matches. This CDR3 is 14 amino acids long. The germline CDR1 and CDR2 sequences are SGHTA and FQGNSA. Written as DNA, the CDR3 is TGTGCCAGCAGCCAAGGGACAGGGAATTCACCCCTCCACTTT. Encoded protein: CASSQGTGNSPLHF.

In regard to this clonotype: Just one base apart from a much larger clone, this may be a read error. The rearrangement uses TRBV2 and TRBJ1-5; D is ambiguous. Germline V gene data show CDR1 as SNHLY and CDR2 as FYNNEI. This CDR3 is built from 15 residues. This chain's CDR3 is CASSENWGSNQSQHF. The CDR3 bases are TGTGCCAGCAGTGAAAATTGGGGTAGCAATCAGTCCCAGCATTTT.

This chain uses TRBV2 with TRBJ1-1; TRBD1 might be the D (5 bases). The CDR3 spans 13 residues. The V end was cut by 4 bases, the J end by 4 bases, with 10 bases between. CDR1 is SNHLY and CDR2 is FYNNEI in the germline V gene. The CDR3 loop reads CASSGGRSTEAFF. In DNA, the CDR3 is TGTGCCAGCAGTGGGGGCCGGAGCACTGAAGCTTTCTTT.

Worth noting for this clonotype: Just one base apart from a much larger clone, this may be a read error. This chain connects TRBV7-9 to TRBJ1-2; D call uncertain. Looked up from germline, CDR1 is SEHNR and CDR2 is FQNEAQ (reference sequence). V lost 9 bases and J lost 5, with 13 bases in between. The CDR3 consists of 12 residues. CDR3 residues: CARSTPTYGYTF. CDR3 DNA: TGTGCCAGAAGCACCCCGACGTATGGCTACACCTTC.

Many counts were recorded for this clonotype. The chain combines TRBV29-1 with TRBJ1-2, with D uncertain. There are 10 residues in the CDR3. From germline, CDR1 is SQVTM and CDR2 ANQGSEA. Between the trimmed V and J ends, which lost 4 bases and 6 bases, there was a span of 6 bases. The chain's CDR3 is CSVVGNGYTF. CDR3 nucleotide sequence: TGCAGCGTTGTAGGGAATGGCTACACCTTC.

The V gene is TRBV7-8, the J gene TRBJ1-2, with D possibly matching TRBD1 (5 bases). Germline V lookup: CDR1 SGHVS, CDR2 FQNEAQ. CDR3 length: 16 amino acids. V shed 0 bases and J shed 8 bases, with 19 bases lying between them. The CDR3 spells CASSLARDGTPEGYTF. CDR3 bases: TGTGCCAGCAGCTTAGCGAGAGACGGGACCCCAGAAGGCTACACCTTC.

This clonotype was detected many times. The chain is built from TRBV2 and TRBJ1-1; maybe TRBD1 (6 bases). CDR3 length: 15 residues. Trimming left V 7 bases short and J 3 bases short, with 18 bases between. From germline, CDR1 is SNHLY and CDR2 FYNNEI. The CDR3 DNA is TGTGCCAGCACCCCTTACAGGGCGACAGACACTGAAGCTTTCTTT. Encoded protein: CASTPYRATDTEAFF.

With regard to this clonotype: Just one base apart from a much larger clone, this may be a read error. The chain has TRBV2 and TRBJ1-6; D is possibly TRBD1 (5 bases). Germline V gene data show CDR1 as SNHLY and CDR2 as FYNNEI. This CDR3 is 15 amino acids long. V lost 3 bases and J lost 14, with 20 bases in between. The CDR3 DNA is TGTGCCAGCAGTGACCCCCGGGGGAACCCGGGAACCCTCCACTTT. It codes for CASSDPRGNPGTLHF.

This clonotype has a count of ten or more. The rearrangement joins TRBV19 to TRBJ1-3; maybe TRBD1 (5 bases). V lost 11 bases and J lost 0, with 14 bases in between. Germline V gene lookup returns CDR1 LNHDA and CDR2 SQIVND (reference sequence). The CDR3 length is 14 residues. The DNA of the CDR3 is TGTGCCTGTGCAGGGACCAGCTCTGGAAACACCATATATTTT. It yields the protein CACAGTSSGNTIYF. Filled out from reference TRBV19 and TRBJ1-3, the complete variable domain reads DGGITQSPKYLFRKEGQNVTLSCEQNLNHDAMYWYRQDPGQGLRLIYYSQIVNDFQKGDIAEGYSVSREKKESFPLTVTSAQKNPTAFYLCACAGTSSGNTIYFGEGSWLTVV.

There are many counts of this clonotype. The chain links TRBV2 to TRBJ1-1; unclear D gene. CDR3 length: 13 amino acids. The V gene's germline CDR1 is SNHLY and CDR2 FYNNEI. Between the trimmed V and J ends, which lost 6 bases and 2 bases, there was a span of 10 bases. In DNA, the CDR3 is TGTGCCAGCAGCTTCTCCATTAACACTGAAGCTTTCTTT. Residues: CASSFSINTEAFF.

For this clonotype: This may come from a read error, since a much larger clone is one base off. V is TRBV19 and J is TRBJ1-1; D is ambiguous. Per the germline V gene, CDR1 is LNHDA and CDR2 is SQIVND (reference sequence). The CDR3 has 12 residues. With 11 bases removed from V and 1 base from J, the gap between germline ends came to 11 bases. The CDR3 nucleotides are TGTGCCGGTAATTACAGGAACACTGAAGCTTTCTTT. Translation: CAGNYRNTEAFF.

This clonotype was detected a few times. This chain uses TRBV7-9 with TRBJ2-5; 8 bases agree with TRBD2. The CDR3 loop spans 15 amino acids. With 6 bases clipped from V and 4 bases from J, the junction kept 10 bases outside the gene matches. CDR1 and CDR2 (germline): SEHNR, FQNEAQ (reference sequence). DNA of the CDR3: TGTGCCAGCAGTCTTCCATCAGGACTAGCAGAGACCCAGTACTTC. This codes for CASSLPSGLAETQYF.

CDR3 nucleotide sequence: TGTGCCATCAGTGATGCCGGGACAATAAACACTGAAGCTTTCTTT. Translation gives CAISDAGTINTEAFF. The chain employs TRBV10-3 and TRBJ1-1; a weak D match, TRBD1 (6 bases). With 3 bases removed from V and 2 bases from J, the gap between germline ends came to 13 bases. The length of the CDR3 is 15 residues. Germline lookup yields CDR1 ENHRY and CDR2 SYGVKD.

This clonotype was counted many times. The rearrangement links TRBV7-9 to TRBJ2-7; a weak D match, TRBD1 (5 bases). This CDR3 is 13 amino acids long. Germline V lookup: CDR1 SEHNR, CDR2 FQNEAQ (reference sequence). V lost 3 bases, J lost 7 bases, and 13 bases lay in between. In DNA, the CDR3 is TGTGCCAGCAGCTTCGACAGCTCGGTGGAGCAGTACTTC. Protein: CASSFDSSVEQYF.

This clonotype was counted between two and nine times. The chain uses TRBV5-1 and TRBJ1-5; D is ambiguous. This CDR3 contains 15 residues. V was trimmed by 4 bases and J by 3 bases, leaving 14 bases between them. The germline V gene has CDR1 SGHRS and CDR2 YFSETQ. The CDR3 loop reads CASSPLGQINQPQHF. CDR3 bases: TGCGCCAGCAGCCCGCTGGGCCAAATCAATCAGCCCCAGCATTTT. Together with reference TRBV5-1 and TRBJ1-5, the CDR3 gives the full variable domain: KAGVTQTPRYLIKTRGQQVTLSCSPISGHRSVSWYQQTPGQGLQFLFEYFSETQRNKGNFPGRFSGRQFSNSRSEMNVSTLELGDSALYLCASSPLGQINQPQHFGDGTRLSIL.